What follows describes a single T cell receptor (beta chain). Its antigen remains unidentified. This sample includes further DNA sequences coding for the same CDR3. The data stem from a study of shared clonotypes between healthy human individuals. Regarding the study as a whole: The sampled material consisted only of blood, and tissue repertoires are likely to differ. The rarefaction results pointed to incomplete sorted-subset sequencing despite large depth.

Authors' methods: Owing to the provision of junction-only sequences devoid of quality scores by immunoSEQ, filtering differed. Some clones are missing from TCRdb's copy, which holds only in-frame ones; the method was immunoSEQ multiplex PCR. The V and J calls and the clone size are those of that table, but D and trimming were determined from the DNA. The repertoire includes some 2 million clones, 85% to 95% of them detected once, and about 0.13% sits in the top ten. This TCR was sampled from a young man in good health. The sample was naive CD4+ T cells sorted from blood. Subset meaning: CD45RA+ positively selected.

CDR3 bases: TGCGCCAGCAGCACCGGGGGCACAGATACGCAGTATTTT. This sequence encodes CASSTGGTDTQYF. This chain uses TRBV5-1 with TRBJ2-3; perhaps TRBD2 as D (5 bases). Germline-derived CDR1 and CDR2 are SGHRS and YFSETQ. This CDR3 has 13 residues. Trimming removed 4 bases from V and 1 base from J, with 7 bases in between. Variable domain in full (rest from reference TRBV5-1 and TRBJ2-3): KAGVTQTPRYLIKTRGQQVTLSCSPISGHRSVSWYQQTPGQGLQFLFEYFSETQRNKGNFPGRFSGRQFSNSRSEMNVSTLELGDSALYLCASSTGGTDTQYFGPGTRLTVL.